Below are 30 T cell receptor beta chains sequenced from a single sample in a study of shared clonotypes between healthy human individuals. Selected positively for CCR7 and CD45RO-negative, naive CD8 cells excluded terminally differentiated effector memory CD45RA+ cells. Clones were read by immunoSEQ multiplex PCR, and TCRdb kept only the in-frame ones, dropping some. The sample yields about 2 million clones, less than 95% seen once. Material for sequencing was naive CD8+ T cells sorted from blood. The receptor source for this set is a man between 18 and 29 years old in good health.

The J gene is TRBJ2-5, the V gene TRBV7-9; 9 positions match TRBD1. Germline trimming cut 6 bases from V and 2 bases from J; bases unmatched to any gene: 1. Germline assignment: CDR1 SEHNR and CDR2 FQNEAQ (reference sequence). The CDR3 has 13 amino acids. For the CDR3, the DNA is TGTGCCAGCAGAGGGACAGGGCAAGAGACCCAGTACTTC. Its translation: CASRGTGQETQYF.

The chain has TRBV27 and TRBJ2-3, with 9 bases lining up with TRBD2. Germline CDR1 reads MNHEY; CDR2 reads SMNVEV (reference sequence). CDR3 length equals 17 residues. Trimming cost V 1 base and J 3 bases; bases outside gene matches: 8. CDR3 DNA sequence: TGTGCCAGCAGTTTATTAAGTCCTAGCGGGGCGACAGATACGCAGTATTTT. It yields the protein CASSLLSPSGATDTQYF.

Note on this clone: Other DNA variants within this sample encode the same CDR3. The CDR3 sequence: CASSEGLAGYEQYF. In DNA, the CDR3 is TGTGCCAGCAGTGAAGGGCTAGCGGGATACGAGCAGTACTTC. This chain links TRBV2 with TRBJ2-7; 9 bases align to TRBD2. This CDR3 comprises 14 residues. The J segment lost 4 bases and the V segment lost 1 base, leaving 2 bases of the junction unmatched. CDR1 SNHLY and CDR2 FYNNEI come from the germline V gene.

The rearrangement uses TRBV7-3 and TRBJ2-2; TRBD1 matches at 8 bases. Germline values: CDR1 SGHTA, CDR2 FQGTGA. This CDR3 contains 13 residues. V was pared by 5 bases and J by 5 bases, with 1 base of the junction left unmatched. This CDR3 reads CASSGQGTGELFF. CDR3 nucleotides: TGTGCCAGCAGCGGACAGGGTACCGGGGAGCTGTTTTTT.

The rearrangement links TRBV5-1 to TRBJ2-7; D ambiguous. Trimming removed 1 base from V and 0 bases from J, with 11 bases in between. CDR3 length: 15 amino acids. Looked up from germline, CDR1 is SGHRS and CDR2 is YFSETQ. The CDR3 sequence is CASSLKASHSYEQYF. Here the CDR3 DNA reads TGCGCCAGCAGCTTGAAGGCGTCTCACTCCTACGAGCAGTACTTC.

CDR3 region: CASSLWDRGLQETQYF. CDR3 sequence (DNA): TGTGCCAGCAGCCTATGGGACAGGGGCTTACAAGAGACCCAGTACTTC. The chain couples TRBV7-9 to TRBJ2-5; 10 bases align to TRBD1. V dropped 5 bases and J dropped 2; count of bases not matched to a gene: 8. CDR3 length: 16 residues. Germline lookup yields CDR1 SEHNR and CDR2 FQNEAQ (reference sequence).

V and J are TRBV7-8 and TRBJ2-5; 12 bases are a match to TRBD2. V was clipped by 5 bases and J by 1 base; unmatched bases: 14. The CDR3 has 19 amino acids. Germline V CDR1 and CDR2: SGHVS, FQNEAQ. CDR3 coding DNA: TGTGCCAGCAGCAAGCTGCTAGCGGGGGGGCCGGTCGGCCAAGAGACCCAGTACTTC. Its translation: CASSKLLAGGPVGQETQYF.

This chain uses TRBV5-1 with TRBJ2-1, with 15 bases lining up with TRBD2. Germline lookup yields CDR1 SGHRS and CDR2 YFSETQ. This CDR3 contains 17 residues. V shed 4 bases and J 1 base; nucleotides not matched to a gene: 3. CDR3 protein: CASSGGTSGRSYNEQFF. The CDR3 DNA reads as TGCGCCAGCAGCGGCGGGACTAGCGGGAGGTCCTACAATGAGCAGTTCTTC.

The rearrangement joins TRBV9 to TRBJ2-3; unclear D gene. Germline CDR1 reads SGDLS; CDR2 reads YYNGEE. This CDR3 contains 14 residues. Between the trimmed V and J ends, which lost 4 bases and 4 bases, there was a span of 13 bases. The CDR3 DNA follows: TGTGCCAGCAGCCCCCAAGGCAGCCCAGATACGCAGTATTTT. It specifies CASSPQGSPDTQYF. Based on the CDR3 plus reference TRBV9 and TRBJ2-3, the full variable domain is DSGVTQTPKHLITATGQRVTLRCSPRSGDLSVYWYQQSLDQGLQFLIQYYNGEERAKGNILERFSAQQFPDLHSELNLSSLELGDSALYFCASSPQGSPDTQYFGPGTRLTVL.

This chain links TRBV6-5 with TRBJ2-5; 7 positions agree with TRBD2. Germline V gives CDR1 MNHEY, CDR2 SVGAGI. The CDR3 is 15 amino acids. Unmatched junction bases numbered 5, after V lost 2 bases and J lost 2 bases. The CDR3 region is CASSYTSSGQETQYF. The CDR3 region has the DNA TGTGCCAGCAGTTACACGTCTAGCGGACAAGAGACCCAGTACTTC.

V is TRBV12-5 and J is TRBJ2-3; the D gene is possibly TRBD1 (5 bases). Trimming left V 5 bases short and J 5 bases short, with 14 bases between. There are 14 residues in the CDR3. Germline CDR1 and CDR2: LGHNT and FRNRAP. CDR3 amino acids: CASGLQGNVDTQYF. The CDR3 region has the DNA TGTGCTAGTGGTCTCCAGGGTAACGTAGATACGCAGTATTTT.

This chain joins TRBV21-1 and TRBJ2-1; TRBD2 is taken as the D call from the table, unchecked against the DNA. TRBV21-1 is tagged as a pseudogene. There are 13 residues in the CDR3. CDR3 amino acids: CASSKTSPNEQFF. The CDR3 nucleotides read TGTGCCAGCAGCAAAACTAGTCCTAATGAGCAGTTCTTC.

The chain combines TRBV5-4 with TRBJ2-1; possibly TRBD1 for D (6 bases). Germline assignment: CDR1 SGHNT and CDR2 YYREEE (reference sequence). This CDR3 is built from 12 residues. With 3 bases removed from V and 14 bases from J, the gap between germline ends came to 15 bases. CDR3 nucleotide sequence: TGTGCCAGCAGCTCTGAGGGGGTTTCGGAGTTCTTC. Translation gives CASSSEGVSEFF.

The chain recombines TRBV6-1 with TRBJ1-2; D is unresolved. Germline CDR1 reads MNHNS; CDR2 reads SASEGT. The V and J ends lost 0 bases and 7 bases respectively, with 15 bases between them. This CDR3 region has 15 residues. This CDR3 reads CASSEAEWEAIGYTF. The CDR3 nucleotides read TGTGCCAGCAGTGAAGCCGAATGGGAAGCGATTGGCTACACCTTC.

The DNA for the CDR3 is TGTGCCAGCGAAGGGTTTTCAGAGACCCAGTACTTC. This sequence encodes CASEGFSETQYF. The chain combines TRBV5-6 with TRBJ2-5, with D uncertain. There are 12 residues in the CDR3. CDR1 and CDR2 (germline): SGHDT, YYEEEE. Trimming left V 7 bases short and J 4 bases short, with 11 bases between.

For the CDR3, the DNA is TGTGCCAGCAGCTTTCCAGAAGGGACAGGGTGGGCCTACGAGCAGTACTTC. This codes for CASSFPEGTGWAYEQYF. The chain recombines TRBV7-2 with TRBJ2-7; 9 bases are shared with TRBD1. The germline gives CDR1 SGHTA, CDR2 FQGNSA. V was pared by 3 bases and J by 2 bases, with 11 bases of the junction left unmatched. This CDR3 is 17 amino acids long.

About this clone: This CDR3 is also generated by other DNA sequences in the sample. V is TRBV27 and J is TRBJ2-7, with 9 bases aligning to TRBD2. Germline lookup yields CDR1 MNHEY and CDR2 SMNVEV (reference sequence). The CDR3 loop spans 14 amino acids. The V segment lost 3 bases and the J segment 2 bases; nucleotides outside the gene matches: 2. CDR3 sequence (DNA): TGTGCCAGCAGTTTGGCGGGGGGGACCTACGAGCAGTACTTC. Its translation: CASSLAGGTYEQYF.

This clone was seen a single time. The genes are TRBV7-9 and TRBJ2-7; tentative D call: TRBD2 (7 bases). The germline gives CDR1 SEHNR, CDR2 FQNEAQ (reference sequence). V shed 5 bases and J shed 4 bases, with 24 bases lying between them. This CDR3 spans 17 amino acids. The CDR3 DNA reads as TGTGCCAGCAGCCCTTCCAGTGGGGGGGCAAGAGATTACGAGCAGTACTTC. Translating it yields CASSPSSGGARDYEQYF.

The genes are TRBV6-4 and TRBJ2-2, with TRBD1 matching 8 bases. Germline V gene data show CDR1 as MRHNA and CDR2 as SNTAGT. The junction had 15 bases not matched to a gene; V was cut back by 11 bases and J by 4 bases. The CDR3 covers 16 residues. This CDR3 is CADTTVRGRVTGELFF. The CDR3 DNA follows: TGTGCCGACACGACTGTCAGGGGGCGGGTCACCGGGGAGCTGTTTTTT.

This chain connects TRBV27 to TRBJ2-2; 9 nucleotides align to TRBD2. The trim removed 1 base at V and 6 bases at J, leaving 6 bases unmatched. Per the germline V gene, CDR1 is MNHEY and CDR2 is SMNVEV (reference sequence). The CDR3 is 16 amino acids. The CDR3 DNA is TGTGCCAGCAGTTTATTATCAATAGCGGGAGCCGGGGAGCTGTTTTTT. This encodes CASSLLSIAGAGELFF.

V is TRBV13 and J is TRBJ2-3; 10 bases align to TRBD2. The germline V gene encodes CDR1 PRHDT and CDR2 FYEKMQ (reference sequence). The CDR3 length is 14 residues. Trimming at V came to 6 bases and at J to 4 bases, leaving 4 bases not matched to a gene. CDR3 nucleotides: TGTGCCAGCAGTTCTGGACTAGCGGCAGATACGCAGTATTTT. Translated, it gives CASSSGLAADTQYF.

This clone was counted a single time. The J gene is TRBJ2-3, the V gene TRBV5-6; 10 positions match TRBD2. The CDR3 spans 14 residues. V lost 4 bases and J lost 10; bases outside the gene matches: 9. Germline assignment: CDR1 SGHDT and CDR2 YYEEEE. DNA of the CDR3: TGTGCCAGCAGCCTTCTAGCGGGAGTGGTCCCGCAGTATTTT. Translation: CASSLLAGVVPQYF.

CDR3 amino acids: CASRRLAGGPGANVLTF. CDR3 nucleotides: TGTGCCAGCAGGAGACTAGCGGGAGGCCCTGGGGCCAACGTCCTGACTTTC. The genes are TRBV2 and TRBJ2-6; 13 bases line up with TRBD2. The CDR3 is 17 amino acids. Per the germline V gene, CDR1 is SNHLY and CDR2 is FYNNEI. After removal of 6 bases from V and 2 bases from J, the junction contained 4 bases not matched to a gene.

The CDR3 DNA reads as TGTGCCAGCAGCTTATCGTGGGACCAGGGGGAGACCCAGTACTTC. It translates to CASSLSWDQGETQYF. The V gene is TRBV7-9, the J gene TRBJ2-5; D might be TRBD1 (6 bases). Germline CDR1 is SEHNR and CDR2 is FQNEAQ (reference sequence). The CDR3 runs to 15 residues. V was cut by 2 bases and J by 5 bases, with 15 bases left in between.

The chain couples TRBV14 to TRBJ2-5; D is unclear. CDR1 SGHDN and CDR2 FVKESK come from the germline V gene. Trimming cost V 0 bases and J 5 bases, with 19 bases left between them. CDR3 length equals 17 residues. Here the CDR3 DNA reads TGTGCCAGCAGCCAAGAATCCGTCTTCTCGGTCCAGGAGACCCAGTACTTC. Its translation is CASSQESVFSVQETQYF.

Worth noting for this clone: This specimen includes other DNA sequences encoding the same CDR3. The chain links TRBV5-1 to TRBJ2-5, with 9 bases lining up with TRBD2. The CDR3 loop spans 16 amino acids. From germline, CDR1 is SGHRS and CDR2 YFSETQ. V lost 2 bases to trimming and J lost 1 base; unmatched junction nucleotides: 6. The CDR3 region has the DNA TGCGCCAGCAGCTTCGGGCTAGCGGGAAGCCAAGAGACCCAGTACTTC. This translates into CASSFGLAGSQETQYF.

The chain combines TRBV6-5 with TRBJ1-2; TRBD1 matches at 7 bases. In germline, CDR1 is MNHEY, CDR2 SVGAGI. V gave up 6 bases and J gave up 4 bases; unmatched junction bases: 8. The CDR3 loop spans 14 amino acids. This CDR3 is CASRPTGVAYGYTF. The CDR3 bases are TGTGCCAGCAGACCCACAGGGGTAGCCTATGGCTACACCTTC.

The sample holds a few counts of this clone. This chain uses TRBV21-1 with TRBJ1-2. TRBV21-1 is a recognized pseudogene. The CDR3 runs to 17 residues. The CDR3 nucleotides are TGTGCCAGCAGCACCCCGACCGGGGGCGACCCTAACTATGGCTACACCTTC. Protein: CASSTPTGGDPNYGYTF.

The CDR3 loop is CASSPPGTGPGELFF. CDR3 in DNA: TGCGCCAGCAGCCCTCCCGGGACAGGGCCCGGGGAGCTGTTTTTT. The chain employs TRBV4-1 and TRBJ2-2; TRBD1 matches 9 bases. V shed 4 bases, J shed 6 bases, and the junction held 6 bases outside the gene matches. Per germline, CDR1 MGHRA and CDR2 YSYEKL. This CDR3 region has 15 residues.

About this clone: Other DNA sequences from this sample encode an identical CDR3 as well. The chain uses TRBV5-1 and TRBJ2-7; no clear D gene. CDR1 is SGHRS, CDR2 YFSETQ, per germline. The CDR3 is made up of 12 amino acids. Between the trimmed V and J ends, which lost 1 base and 6 bases, there was a span of 8 bases. In nucleotides, the CDR3 is TGCGCCAGCAGCTTGTACGTAGGCGAGCAGTACTTC. Protein sequence: CASSLYVGEQYF.